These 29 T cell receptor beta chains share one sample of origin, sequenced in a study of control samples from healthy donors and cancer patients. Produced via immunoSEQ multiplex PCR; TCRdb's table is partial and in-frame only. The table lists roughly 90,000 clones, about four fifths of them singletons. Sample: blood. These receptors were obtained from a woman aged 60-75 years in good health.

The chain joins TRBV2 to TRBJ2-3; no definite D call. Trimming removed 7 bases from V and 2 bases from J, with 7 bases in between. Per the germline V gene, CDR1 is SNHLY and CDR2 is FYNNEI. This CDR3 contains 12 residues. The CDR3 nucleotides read TGTGCCAGCAACTACACCACAGATACGCAGTATTTT. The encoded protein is CASNYTTDTQYF.

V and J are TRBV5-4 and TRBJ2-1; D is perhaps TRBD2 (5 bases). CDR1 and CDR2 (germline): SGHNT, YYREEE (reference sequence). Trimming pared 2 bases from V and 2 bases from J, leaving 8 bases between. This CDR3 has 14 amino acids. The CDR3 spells CASSFSGTYNEQFF. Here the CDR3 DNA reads TGTGCCAGCAGCTTTTCCGGGACCTACAATGAGCAGTTCTTC.

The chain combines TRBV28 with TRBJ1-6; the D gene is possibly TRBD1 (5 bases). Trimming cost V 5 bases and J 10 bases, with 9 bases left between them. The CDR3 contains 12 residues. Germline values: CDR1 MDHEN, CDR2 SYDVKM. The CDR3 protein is CASSPGRSPLHF. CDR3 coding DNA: TGTGCCAGCAGTCCGGGACGGTCACCCCTCCACTTT.

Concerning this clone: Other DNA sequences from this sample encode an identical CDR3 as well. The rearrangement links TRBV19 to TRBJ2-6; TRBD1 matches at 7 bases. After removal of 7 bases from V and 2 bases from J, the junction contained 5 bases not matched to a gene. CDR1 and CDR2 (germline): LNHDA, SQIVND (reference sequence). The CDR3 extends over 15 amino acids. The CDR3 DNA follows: TGTGCCAGTACTAACGACAGGGCTGGGGCCAACGTCCTGACTTTC. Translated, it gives CASTNDRAGANVLTF.

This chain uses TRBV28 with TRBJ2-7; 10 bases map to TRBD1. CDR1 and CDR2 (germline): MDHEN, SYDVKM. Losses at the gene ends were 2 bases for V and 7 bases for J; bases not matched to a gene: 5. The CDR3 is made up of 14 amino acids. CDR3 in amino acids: CASSLRGQGREQYF. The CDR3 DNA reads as TGTGCCAGCAGTTTAAGGGGACAGGGGAGGGAGCAGTACTTC.

The CDR3 region has the DNA TGTGCCAGCAGCTTAGCGCAGGGACAACAAGAGACCCAGTACTTC. The encoded protein is CASSLAQGQQETQYF. The chain combines TRBV7-2 with TRBJ2-5; perhaps TRBD1 as D (6 bases). Trimming took 0 bases from V and 2 from J, leaving 10 bases between them. The CDR3 length is 15 residues. From germline, CDR1 is SGHTA and CDR2 FQGNSA.

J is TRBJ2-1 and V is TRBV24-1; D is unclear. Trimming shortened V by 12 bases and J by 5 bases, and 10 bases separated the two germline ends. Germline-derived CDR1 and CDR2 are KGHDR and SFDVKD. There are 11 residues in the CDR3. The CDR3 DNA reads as TGTGCCGCCGAGAAGGACAATGAGCAGTTCTTC. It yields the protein CAAEKDNEQFF.

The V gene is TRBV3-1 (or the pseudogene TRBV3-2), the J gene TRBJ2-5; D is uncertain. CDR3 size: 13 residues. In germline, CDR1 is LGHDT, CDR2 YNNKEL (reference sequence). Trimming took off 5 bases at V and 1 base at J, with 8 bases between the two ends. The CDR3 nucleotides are TGTGCCAGCAGCACGCTATCCCAAGAGACCCAGTACTTC. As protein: CASSTLSQETQYF.

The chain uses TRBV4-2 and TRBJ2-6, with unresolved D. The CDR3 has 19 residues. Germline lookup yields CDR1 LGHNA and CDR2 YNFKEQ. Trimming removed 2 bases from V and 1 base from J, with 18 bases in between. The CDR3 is CASSQTELSTGSGANVLTF. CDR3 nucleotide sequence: TGTGCCAGCAGCCAAACTGAATTGAGTACCGGGTCTGGGGCCAACGTCCTGACTTTC.

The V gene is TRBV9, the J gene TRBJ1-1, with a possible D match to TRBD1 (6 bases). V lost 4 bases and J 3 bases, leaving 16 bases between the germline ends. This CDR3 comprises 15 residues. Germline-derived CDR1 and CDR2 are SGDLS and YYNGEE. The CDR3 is CASSSQTGSYTEAFF. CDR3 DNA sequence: TGTGCCAGCAGCTCACAGACAGGTTCGTACACTGAAGCTTTCTTT.

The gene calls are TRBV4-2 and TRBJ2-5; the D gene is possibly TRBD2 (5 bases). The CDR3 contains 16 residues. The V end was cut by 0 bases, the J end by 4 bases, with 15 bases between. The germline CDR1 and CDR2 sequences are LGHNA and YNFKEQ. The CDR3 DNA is TGTGCCAGCAGCCAAGATGGGAGTAGCTTAGGAGAGACCCAGTACTTC. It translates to CASSQDGSSLGETQYF.

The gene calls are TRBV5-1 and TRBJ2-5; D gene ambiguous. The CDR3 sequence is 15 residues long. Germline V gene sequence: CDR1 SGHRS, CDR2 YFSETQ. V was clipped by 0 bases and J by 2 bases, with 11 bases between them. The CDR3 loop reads CASSLGGIRQETQYF. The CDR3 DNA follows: TGCGCCAGCAGCTTGGGGGGAATTCGGCAAGAGACCCAGTACTTC.

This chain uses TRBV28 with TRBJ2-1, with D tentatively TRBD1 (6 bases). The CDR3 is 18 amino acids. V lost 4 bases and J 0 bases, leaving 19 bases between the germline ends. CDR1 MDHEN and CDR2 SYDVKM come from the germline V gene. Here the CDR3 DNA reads TGTGCCAGCAGTTCCCCCCCTACGGGCAGGGGCTCCTACAATGAGCAGTTCTTC. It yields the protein CASSSPPTGRGSYNEQFF.

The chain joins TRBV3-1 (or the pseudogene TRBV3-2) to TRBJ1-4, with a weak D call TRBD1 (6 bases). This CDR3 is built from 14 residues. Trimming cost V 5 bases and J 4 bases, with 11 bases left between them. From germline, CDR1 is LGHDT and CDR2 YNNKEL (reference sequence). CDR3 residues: CASSATGDNEKLFF. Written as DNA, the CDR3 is TGTGCCAGCAGCGCGACAGGAGATAATGAAAAACTGTTTTTT.

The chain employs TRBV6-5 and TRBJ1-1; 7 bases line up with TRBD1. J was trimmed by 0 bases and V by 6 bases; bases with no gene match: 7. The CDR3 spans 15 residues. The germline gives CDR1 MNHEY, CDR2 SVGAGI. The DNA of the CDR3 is TGTGCCAGCAGACGAGAGACAGGGTTGAACACTGAAGCTTTCTTT. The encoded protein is CASRRETGLNTEAFF.

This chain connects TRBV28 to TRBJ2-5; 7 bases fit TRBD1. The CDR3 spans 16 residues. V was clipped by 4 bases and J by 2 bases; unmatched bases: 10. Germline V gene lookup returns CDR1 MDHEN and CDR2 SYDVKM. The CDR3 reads CASSSDRTSPQETQYF. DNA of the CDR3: TGTGCCAGCAGTTCGGACAGGACCTCCCCACAAGAGACCCAGTACTTC.

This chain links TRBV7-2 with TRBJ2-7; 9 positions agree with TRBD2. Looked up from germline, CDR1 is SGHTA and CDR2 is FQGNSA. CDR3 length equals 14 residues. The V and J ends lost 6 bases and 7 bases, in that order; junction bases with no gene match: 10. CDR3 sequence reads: CASRIGAGGGEQYF. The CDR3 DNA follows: TGTGCCAGCAGAATCGGAGCGGGGGGCGGGGAGCAGTACTTC.

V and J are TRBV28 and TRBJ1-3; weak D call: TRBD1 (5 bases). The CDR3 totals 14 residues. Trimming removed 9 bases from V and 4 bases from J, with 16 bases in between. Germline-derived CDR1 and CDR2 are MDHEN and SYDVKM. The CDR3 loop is CASRGWGEGNTIYF. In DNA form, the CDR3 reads TGTGCCAGTCGCGGGTGGGGGGAAGGAAACACCATATATTTT. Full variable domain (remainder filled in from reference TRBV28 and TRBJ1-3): DVKVTQSSRYLVKRTGEKVFLECVQDMDHENMFWYRQDPGLGLRLIYFSYDVKMKEKGDIPEGYSVSREKKERFSLILESASTNQTSMYLCASRGWGEGNTIYFGEGSWLTVV.

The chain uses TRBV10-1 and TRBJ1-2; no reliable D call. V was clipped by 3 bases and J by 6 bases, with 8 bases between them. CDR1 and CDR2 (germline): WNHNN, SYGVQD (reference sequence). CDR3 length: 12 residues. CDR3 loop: CASSDYSHGYTF. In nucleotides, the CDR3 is TGCGCCAGCAGTGACTACAGCCATGGCTACACCTTC.

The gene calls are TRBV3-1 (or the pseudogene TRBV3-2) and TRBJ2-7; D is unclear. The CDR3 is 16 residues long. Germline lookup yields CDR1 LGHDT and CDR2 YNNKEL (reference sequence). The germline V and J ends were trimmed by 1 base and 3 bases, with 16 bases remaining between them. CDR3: CASSQGNVAVGYEQYF. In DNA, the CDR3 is TGTGCCAGCAGCCAAGGCAATGTGGCGGTGGGCTACGAGCAGTACTTC.

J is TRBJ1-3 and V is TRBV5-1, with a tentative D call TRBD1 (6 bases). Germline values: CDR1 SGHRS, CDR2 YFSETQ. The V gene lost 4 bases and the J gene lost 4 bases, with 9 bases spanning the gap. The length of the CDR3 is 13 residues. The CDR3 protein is CASSGGQGNTIYF. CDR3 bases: TGCGCCAGCAGCGGAGGACAGGGAAACACCATATATTTT. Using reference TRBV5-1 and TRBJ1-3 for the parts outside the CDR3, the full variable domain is KAGVTQTPRYLIKTRGQQVTLSCSPISGHRSVSWYQQTPGQGLQFLFEYFSETQRNKGNFPGRFSGRQFSNSRSEMNVSTLELGDSALYLCASSGGQGNTIYFGEGSWLTVV.

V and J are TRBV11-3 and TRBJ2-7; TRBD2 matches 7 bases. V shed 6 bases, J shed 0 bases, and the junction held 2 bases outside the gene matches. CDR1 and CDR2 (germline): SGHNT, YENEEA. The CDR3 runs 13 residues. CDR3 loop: CASSGLGSYEQYF. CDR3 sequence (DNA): TGTGCCAGCAGTGGACTAGGCTCCTACGAGCAGTACTTC.

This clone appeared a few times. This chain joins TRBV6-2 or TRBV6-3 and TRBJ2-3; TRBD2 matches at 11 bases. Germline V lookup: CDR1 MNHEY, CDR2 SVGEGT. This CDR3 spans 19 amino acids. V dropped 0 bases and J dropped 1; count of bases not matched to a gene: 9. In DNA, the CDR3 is TGTGCCAGCAGTTACTCGACTATCGGGACTAGCGGTCGCACAGATACGCAGTATTTT. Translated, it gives CASSYSTIGTSGRTDTQYF.

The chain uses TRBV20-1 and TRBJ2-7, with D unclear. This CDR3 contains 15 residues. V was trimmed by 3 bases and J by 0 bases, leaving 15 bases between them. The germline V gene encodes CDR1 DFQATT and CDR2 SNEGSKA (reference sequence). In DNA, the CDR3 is TGCAGTGCTAGTGACGCAGGCCCTAACTCCTACGAGCAGTACTTC. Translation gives CSASDAGPNSYEQYF.

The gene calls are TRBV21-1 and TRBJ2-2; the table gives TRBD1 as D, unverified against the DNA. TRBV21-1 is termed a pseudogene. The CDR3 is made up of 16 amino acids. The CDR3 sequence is CASKRDREMTTGELFF. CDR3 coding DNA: TGTGCCAGCAAAAGGGACAGGGAGATGACCACCGGGGAGCTGTTTTTT.

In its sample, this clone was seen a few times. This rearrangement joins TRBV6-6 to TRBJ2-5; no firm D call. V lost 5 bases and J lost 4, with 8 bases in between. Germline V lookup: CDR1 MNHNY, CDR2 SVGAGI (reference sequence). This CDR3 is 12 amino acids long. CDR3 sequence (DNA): TGTGCCAGCAGTCCGCGTCGAGAGACCCAGTACTTC. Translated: CASSPRRETQYF.

The CDR3 sequence: CASSARTSGGSGTGELFF. The CDR3 region has the DNA TGCGCCAGCAGTGCCCGGACTAGCGGGGGATCAGGCACCGGGGAGCTGTTTTTT. The chain recombines TRBV10-1 with TRBJ2-2; 13 bases are shared with TRBD2. Germline trimming cut 4 bases from V and 4 bases from J; bases unmatched to any gene: 9. The CDR3 length is 18 residues. From germline, CDR1 is WNHNN and CDR2 SYGVQD (reference sequence).

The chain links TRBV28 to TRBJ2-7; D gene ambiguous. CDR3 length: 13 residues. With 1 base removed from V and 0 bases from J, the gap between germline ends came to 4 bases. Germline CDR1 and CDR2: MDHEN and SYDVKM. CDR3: CASSLFHSYEQYF. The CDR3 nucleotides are TGTGCCAGCAGTTTATTTCACTCCTACGAGCAGTACTTC.

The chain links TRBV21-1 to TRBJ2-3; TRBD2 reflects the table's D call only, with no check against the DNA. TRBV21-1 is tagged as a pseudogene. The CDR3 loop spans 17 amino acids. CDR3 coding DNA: TGTGCCAGCAGCAAAGACGGGTGTCTGCATAGCACAGATACGCAGTATTTT. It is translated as CASSKDGCLHSTDTQYF.